The 4 T cell receptor beta chains in this list originate from one sample, sequenced in a study of shared clonotypes between healthy human individuals. Terminally differentiated effector memory CD45RA+ cells were excluded from the naive CD8 cells, which were CD45RO-negative and positively selected for CCR7. TCRdb's copy holds only in-frame clones and misses some; the assay was immunoSEQ multiplex PCR. The table lists roughly 1,800,000 clones, just under 95% of them singletons. Sequenced material: naive CD8+ T cells sorted from blood. Receptors were obtained from a man between 18 and 35 years old in good health.

Concerning this clone itself: Other DNA sequences in this specimen translate into the identical CDR3. The gene calls are TRBV7-9 and TRBJ2-1; 10 nucleotides align to TRBD2. Germline CDR1 reads SEHNR; CDR2 reads FQNEAQ (reference sequence). The CDR3 length is 15 residues. Trimming removed 1 base from V and 6 bases from J; junction bases left unmatched: 3. CDR3 region: CASSLVAGGPNEQFF. The CDR3 DNA sequence: TGTGCCAGCAGCTTAGTAGCGGGGGGACCCAATGAGCAGTTCTTC.

The rearrangement joins TRBV11-2 to TRBJ1-4; D remains ambiguous. This CDR3 has 14 residues. The germline CDR1 and CDR2 sequences are SGHAT and FQNNGV. With 2 bases removed from V and 5 bases from J, the gap between germline ends came to 9 bases. CDR3 region: CASSLSGHNEKLFF. DNA of the CDR3: TGTGCCAGCAGCTTAAGCGGGCACAATGAAAAACTGTTTTTT.

The chain links TRBV27 to TRBJ2-7; no definite D call. The CDR3 contains 13 residues. Germline assignment: CDR1 MNHEY and CDR2 SMNVEV (reference sequence). Between the trimmed V and J ends, which lost 5 bases and 0 bases, there was a span of 8 bases. The CDR3 reads CASSDKSSYEQYF. The DNA of the CDR3 is TGTGCCAGCAGTGACAAGAGCTCCTACGAGCAGTACTTC.

Details on this clone: Additional DNA sequences in this sample encode the identical CDR3. In nucleotides, the CDR3 is TGTGCCAGCAGCTTAGACACAGGGAGCTCCTACAATGAGCAGTTCTTC. This translates into CASSLDTGSSYNEQFF. The V and J genes are TRBV7-6 and TRBJ2-1, with TRBD1 as a possible D gene (6 bases). Germline values: CDR1 SGHVS, CDR2 FNYEAQ. The V end lost 1 base, the J end lost 0 bases, and 10 bases lay between the germline ends. There are 16 residues in the CDR3.